A selection of T cell receptor beta chains follows, all from one sample in a study of T-cell memory formation after mild COVID-19. MiXCR, run by TCRdb on the 5' RACE reads, gives a single entry per CDR3 protein. This table has roughly 550,000 distinct CDR3 sequences, around 20% appearing once. Sequenced: PBMCs or a T cell subset sorted from them (not recorded which). These TCRs come from an adult woman who had mild COVID-19 (a few samples of this study predate the infection). Cell type and time point are not known. The CDR3 runs from the conserved cysteine through the conserved F or W. Each record gives: D gene, V gene, clone size, J gene, CDR3 DNA, CDR3 protein. A D gene is named only where the DNA matches it firmly. Clone size, where shown, is once, few, many, or a class for clones that have expanded.

>TRBD1|TRBV9|few|TRBJ1-2
TGTGCCAGCAGCGTGACAGGGGGCGACTATGGCTACACCTTC
CASSVTGGDYGYTF
>TRBD1|TRBV6-5|few|TRBJ1-5
TGTGCCAGCAGTTGGGACAGGGGAGGGCAGCCCCAGCATTTT
CASSWDRGGQPQHF
>-|TRBV7-6|few|TRBJ1-6
TGTGCCAGCAGCGCTAAAGGGGACACTTATAATTCACCCCTCCACTTT
CASSAKGDTYNSPLHF
>TRBD1|TRBV18|-|TRBJ1-1
TGTGCCAGCTCTCCGGGACAGGAGAACACTGAAGCTTTCTTT
CASSPGQENTEAFF
>-|TRBV5-1|few|TRBJ2-7
TGCGCCAGCAGCGAGGCAGCCAGGGAGGTTTACGAGCAGTACTTC
CASSEAAREVYEQYF
>-|TRBV4-3|-|TRBJ2-1
TGCGCCAGCAGCCTAAGAGGGCTTGTGAATGAGCAGTTCTTC
CASSLRGLVNEQFF
>-|TRBV2|once|TRBJ2-5
TGTGCCAGCATGCGGGGCTCCCAAGAGACCCAGTACTTC
CASMRGSQETQYF
>-|TRBV7-3|few|TRBJ2-2
TGTGCCAGCAGCTCCCGACCAGAGGGTGGCGGGGAGCTGTTTTTT
CASSSRPEGGGELFF
>-|TRBV27|few|TRBJ2-7
TGTGCCAGCAGCCCCTTGGGGCTATACGAGCAGTACTTC
CASSPLGLYEQYF
>-|TRBV5-1|many|TRBJ2-7
TGCGCCAGCAGCTCTACAGTCTCCTACGAGCAGTACTTC
CASSSTVSYEQYF
>TRBD2|TRBV12-3/TRBV12-4|-|TRBJ2-5
TGTGCCAGCACCTTCGAGGGGACTAGCGGGAGGGCGAGGAAGGAGACCCAGTACTTC
CASTFEGTSGRARKETQYF
>-|TRBV5-5|few|TRBJ2-3
TGTGCCAGCAGCTTGGCCCCGGCAGGGGATGTCACAGATACGCAGTATTTT
CASSLAPAGDVTDTQYF
>-|TRBV6-2/TRBV6-3|few|TRBJ1-1
TGTGCCAGCATTCAAGCCGGTGAAGCTTTCTTT
CASIQAGEAFF
>-|TRBV29-1|few|TRBJ2-1
TGCAGCGTTGTCCCCTCTTGGGATGAGCAGTTCTTC
CSVVPSWDEQFF
>-|TRBV10-3|few|TRBJ1-1
TGTGCCATCAGTGAGTCCCAGGACAGGAACACTGAAGCTTTCTTT
CAISESQDRNTEAFF
>-|TRBV3-1|-|TRBJ2-7
TGTGCCAGCAGCCGGGAACCAACCTCCTACGAGCAGTACTTC
CASSREPTSYEQYF
>TRBD2|TRBV29-1|-|TRBJ2-3
TGCGCACAGTCAAAGACTAGCGGCACAGATACGCAGTATTTT
CAQSKTSGTDTQYF
>-|TRBV30|few|TRBJ1-2
TGTGCCTGGGCCTACTCCCGGGACTCAGGCTACACCTTC
CAWAYSRDSGYTF
>-|TRBV7-9|many|TRBJ1-1
TGTGCCAGCAGCACCCAACTGGGGAACACTGAAGCTTTCTTT
CASSTQLGNTEAFF
>TRBD2|TRBV4-2|few|TRBJ2-1
TGTGCCAGCAGCCACGCCGGGACTAGCATCTACAATGAGCAGTTCTTC
CASSHAGTSIYNEQFF
>TRBD2|TRBV4-2|few|TRBJ2-4
TGTGCCAGCAGCCAGCCTGGGACTAGCGGGAGGAACATTCAGTACTTC
CASSQPGTSGRNIQYF
>TRBD2|TRBV12-3/TRBV12-4|few|TRBJ2-5
TGTGCCAGCAGCCCCTTCTCTAGCGGAAGCCCGTACCAAGAGACCCAGTACTTC
CASSPFSSGSPYQETQYF
>-|TRBV12-5|-|TRBJ2-3
TGTGCTAGTGGTTTGGCCCGGACAGTCGGCACAGATACGCAGTATTTT
CASGLARTVGTDTQYF
>TRBD2|TRBV6-5|-|TRBJ2-7
TGTGCCAGCAACGCCCGTTACGGGGGTAGCGGGGGGCGGGACGAGCAGTACTTC
CASNARYGGSGGRDEQYF
>TRBD2|TRBV6-2/TRBV6-3|few|TRBJ2-1
TGTGCCAGCAGTTACCAGTGGGCTAGCGGGAACAAGCAGGAGCAGTTCTTC
CASSYQWASGNKQEQFF
>-|TRBV20-1|few|TRBJ2-7
TGCAGTGCAAGCCGGGACTCGAGCTCCTACGAGCAGTACTTC
CSASRDSSSYEQYF
>-|TRBV13|-|TRBJ2-5
TGTGCCAGCAGCTTTACAACACGGGAGACCCAGTACTTC
CASSFTTRETQYF
>TRBD2|TRBV3-1|-|TRBJ2-1
TGTGCCAGCAGCCAGGAGAGGACTAGCGGGTACAATGAGCAGTTCTTC
CASSQERTSGYNEQFF
>TRBD2|TRBV5-6|few|TRBJ2-1
TGTGCCAGCAGCTTGAGATTCAGGACTAGCGCTCAATCGCAGTTCTTC
CASSLRFRTSAQSQFF
>TRBD2|TRBV20-1|few|TRBJ2-7
TGCAGTGCTAGAAAAACTAGCGGGAGCTCCTACGAGCAGTACTTC
CSARKTSGSSYEQYF
>-|TRBV5-1|many|TRBJ1-1
TGCGCCAGCAGCTTGAGACCGGGTGAAGCTTTCTTT
CASSLRPGEAFF
>TRBD1|TRBV20-1|-|TRBJ2-1
TGCAGTGCTAAAGGGCAATTTCGGGACAGGGGGCCCGTAGGGGTCGATGAGCAGTTCTTC
CSAKGQFRDRGPVGVDEQFF
>-|TRBV12-3/TRBV12-4|-|TRBJ1-5
TGTGCCAGCAGTTTCGGGGGACGTAATCAGCCCCAGCATTTT
CASSFGGRNQPQHF
>TRBD2|TRBV11-3|few|TRBJ2-4
TGTGCCAGCAGCTTCCAGCTAGCGGGGGAAAACATTCAGTACTTC
CASSFQLAGENIQYF
>-|TRBV12-3/TRBV12-4|-|TRBJ2-5
TGTGACAGCAGCCCGGTCCTCCGGGAGAAAGAGACCCAGTACTTC
CDSSPVLREKETQYF
>-|TRBV7-9|-|TRBJ1-2
TGTGCCAGCAGACGAAGCGGACCAGGGGACTATGGCTACACCTTC
CASRRSGPGDYGYTF
>TRBD2|TRBV18|-|TRBJ2-2
TGTGCCAGCTCCCCGAAGCGGGAGAACACCGGGGAGCTGTTTTTT
CASSPKRENTGELFF
>TRBD2|TRBV7-9|-|TRBJ2-2
TGTGCCAGCAGCTCCGGACTAGCGGTCACCGGGGAGCTGTTTTTT
CASSSGLAVTGELFF
>-|TRBV11-3|-|TRBJ2-3
TGTGCCAGCGGATTAGGACAGACTTCAGATACGCAGTATTTT
CASGLGQTSDTQYF
>TRBD1|TRBV19|-|TRBJ2-7
TGTGCCAGTAGTTCCGGGACAGGGTATCGGGAGCAGTACTTC
CASSSGTGYREQYF
>TRBD1|TRBV10-3|many|TRBJ1-1
TGTGCCATCAATAGCGGGACAGTCGCGAACACTGAAGCTTTCTTT
CAINSGTVANTEAFF
>TRBD1|TRBV19|-|TRBJ2-5
TGTGCCAGTAGTATTGGGACAGAGGCGACCCAGTACTTC
CASSIGTEATQYF
>TRBD2|TRBV12-3/TRBV12-4|few|TRBJ2-7
TGTGCCAGCAGTTTCGGGAGGGGGTTTGAGCAGTACTTC
CASSFGRGFEQYF
>-|TRBV24-1|many|TRBJ2-3
TGTGCCACCAGTGCGCGGCGCCCCACCCAGGATACGCAGTATTTT
CATSARRPTQDTQYF
>-|TRBV7-6|few|TRBJ2-7
TGTGCCAGCAGCCCCACAATGAGGGGCCCCTACGAGCAGTACTTC
CASSPTMRGPYEQYF
>-|TRBV5-1|-|TRBJ1-2
TGCGCCAGCAGCGCTGGGATTAACTATGGCTACACCTTC
CASSAGINYGYTF
>-|TRBV15|-|TRBJ2-3
TGTGCCACCAGCAGAGATTCCCGTCAGTATTTT
CATSRDSRQYF
>-|TRBV5-6|-|TRBJ2-1
TGTGCCAGCAGCACACCACCTGGGAATGAGCAGTTCTTC
CASSTPPGNEQFF
>-|TRBV5-5|many|TRBJ2-5
TGTGCCAGCAGCCGGATCTCAGAGACCCAGTACTTC
CASSRISETQYF
>-|TRBV7-2|-|TRBJ2-1
TGTGCCAGCAGCTTAGAGTCCTGGGAAGCGTACTACAATGAGCAGTTCTTC
CASSLESWEAYYNEQFF
>-|TRBV7-8|-|TRBJ1-5
TGTGCCAGCAGCTTAGCTATCCGGGGAAATCAGCCCCAGCATTTT
CASSLAIRGNQPQHF
>-|TRBV10-3|-|TRBJ2-6
TGTGCCATCAGAGGAGACTCTGGGGCCAACGTCCTGACTTTC
CAIRGDSGANVLTF
>-|TRBV6-2/TRBV6-3|-|TRBJ1-1
TGTGCCAGCAGACGCGACAGTCCTGAAGCTTTCTTT
CASRRDSPEAFF
>-|TRBV5-1|many|TRBJ2-2
TGCGCCAGCAGCTTAGACACCCCAACGAACACCGGGGAGCTGTTTTTT
CASSLDTPTNTGELFF
>TRBD1|TRBV7-8|many|TRBJ1-1
TGTGCCAGCAGCCTGACAGGGGGCACTGAAGCTTTCTTT
CASSLTGGTEAFF
>TRBD2|TRBV20-1|few|TRBJ2-7
TGCAGTGCTAACTCGCCCGGGACTAGAACCTACGAGCAGTACTTC
CSANSPGTRTYEQYF
>-|TRBV18|many|TRBJ2-7
TGTGCCAGCTCACCTCAACCAGGGAGCTCCTACGAGCAGTACTTC
CASSPQPGSSYEQYF